This TCR beta chain was observed in a study of blood T cell repertoires in COVID-19. This CDR3 is 18 amino acids long. Germline assignment: CDR1 SGHRS and CDR2 YFSETQ. The junction had 14 bases not matched to a gene; V was cut back by 3 bases and J by 8 bases. The protocol was immunoSEQ multiplex PCR, while the TCRdb copy is restricted to in-frame clones and leaves out a portion. The sample records about 370,000 clones, 80% to 90% being singletons. The receptor comes from a woman in her 30s with COVID-19, enrolled during active disease. The chain links TRBV5-1 to TRBJ2-1; TRBD2 matches at 13 bases. The sample taken for sequencing was peripheral blood. The CDR3 protein is CASSSGLLAGGPGDEQFF. In DNA, the CDR3 is TGCGCCAGCAGCTCGGGTCTACTAGCGGGAGGGCCGGGGGATGAGCAGTTCTTC.